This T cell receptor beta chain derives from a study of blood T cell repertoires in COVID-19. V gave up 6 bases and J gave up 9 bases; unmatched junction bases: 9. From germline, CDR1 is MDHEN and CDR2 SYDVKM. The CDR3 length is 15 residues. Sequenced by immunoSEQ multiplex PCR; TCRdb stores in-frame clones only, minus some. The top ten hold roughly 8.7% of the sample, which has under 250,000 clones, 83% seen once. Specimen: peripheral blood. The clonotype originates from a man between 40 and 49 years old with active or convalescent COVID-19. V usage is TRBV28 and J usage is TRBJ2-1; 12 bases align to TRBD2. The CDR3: CASRTLAGGWGEQFF. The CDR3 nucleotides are TGTGCCAGCAGAACTCTAGCGGGAGGGTGGGGTGAGCAGTTCTTC.